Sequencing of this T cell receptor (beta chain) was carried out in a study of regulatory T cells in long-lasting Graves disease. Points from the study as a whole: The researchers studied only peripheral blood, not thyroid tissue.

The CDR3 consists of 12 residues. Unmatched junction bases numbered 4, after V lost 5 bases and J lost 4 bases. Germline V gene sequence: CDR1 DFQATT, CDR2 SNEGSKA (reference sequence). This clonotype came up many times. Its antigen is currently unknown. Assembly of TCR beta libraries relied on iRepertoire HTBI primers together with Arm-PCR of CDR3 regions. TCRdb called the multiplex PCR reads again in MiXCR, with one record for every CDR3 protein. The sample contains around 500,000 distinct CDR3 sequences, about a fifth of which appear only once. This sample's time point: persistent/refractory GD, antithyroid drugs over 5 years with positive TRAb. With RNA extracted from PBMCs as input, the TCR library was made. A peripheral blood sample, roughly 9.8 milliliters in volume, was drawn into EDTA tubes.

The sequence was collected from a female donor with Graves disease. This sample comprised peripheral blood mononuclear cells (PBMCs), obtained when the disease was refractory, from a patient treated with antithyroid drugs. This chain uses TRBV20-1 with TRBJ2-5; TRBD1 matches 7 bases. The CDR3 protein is CSAGQVGETQYF. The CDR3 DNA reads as TGCAGTGCTGGACAGGTTGGAGAGACCCAGTACTTC.